This T cell receptor beta chain was retrieved from a study of blood T cells in healthy people across ages. Broader study findings: Unsorted PBMC input precluded a conclusive naive versus antigen-experienced comparison.

A second about 6 to 12 cycle PCR used barcoded and J-beta primers. One entry per CDR3 protein, called by TCRdb with MiXCR from the 5' RACE reads. The sample yields 550,000 to 750,000 distinct CDR3 sequences, roughly 21% seen once. A word on this clonotype: Its cognate antigen is unknown.

The CDR3 totals 16 residues. The ends lost 2 bases at V and 5 bases at J; junction bases unmatched: 9. Germline V lookup: CDR1 MGHRA, CDR2 YSYEKL. Input material: blood. The clonotype comes from a man in his 70s in good health. J is TRBJ1-1 and V is TRBV4-1; 9 bases match TRBD1. DNA of the CDR3: TGCGCCAGCAGCCAACTAAACACAGGGGGCAGGACTGAAGCTTTCTTT. Encoded protein: CASSQLNTGGRTEAFF.